A single sample gave rise to the 20 T cell receptor beta chains below, sequenced in a study of early stage breast cancer tumors (dated by TCRdb to about 2017). The method behind the library was the immunoSEQ multiplex PCR assay. TCRdb retrieved this table from immuneACCESS and kept in-frame rearrangements only. Not all clones are present; in checked studies, unresolved V genes account for under half, and no reason is known for the remainder. Counted in this sample were some 48,000 clones; 83% of them appeared once. Clones ranked in the top ten supply under 1.5% of the sample. Sequenced sample: blood. These receptors came from a person between 50 and 60 years old with breast cancer.

The chain couples TRBV7-8 to TRBJ2-7; D perhaps matches TRBD1 (6 bases). The ends were cut back, 5 bases at V and 4 bases at J, with 15 bases in the middle. This CDR3 comprises 14 residues. CDR1 and CDR2 (germline): SGHVS, FQNEAQ. This chain's CDR3 is CASSQNYREYEQYF. CDR3 DNA: TGTGCCAGCAGCCAAAATTACAGGGAATACGAGCAGTACTTC.

The V and J genes are TRBV14 and TRBJ2-7; 11 nucleotides match TRBD2. This CDR3 has 14 residues. Germline V gene lookup returns CDR1 SGHDN and CDR2 FVKESK. V lost 6 bases to trimming and J lost 1 base; unmatched junction nucleotides: 2. This CDR3 is CASRSSGGSYEQYF. In DNA form, the CDR3 reads TGTGCCAGCAGGTCTAGCGGGGGGTCCTACGAGCAGTACTTC. Variable domain in full (rest from reference TRBV14 and TRBJ2-7): EAGVTQFPSHSVIEKGQTVTLRCDPISGHDNLYWYRRVMGKEIKFLLHFVKESKQDESGMPNNRFLAERTGGTYSTLKVQPAELEDSGVYFCASRSSGGSYEQYFGPGTRLTVT.

J is TRBJ2-1 and V is TRBV13, with 11 nucleotides matching TRBD2. The CDR3 runs to 15 residues. After removal of 0 bases from V and 8 bases from J, the junction contained 3 bases not matched to a gene. The germline V gene has CDR1 PRHDT and CDR2 FYEKMQ (reference sequence). The CDR3, as DNA: TGTGCCAGCAGCTTAGGACTAGCGGGGGCCGATGAGCAGTTCTTC. As protein: CASSLGLAGADEQFF.

V usage is TRBV6-1 and J usage is TRBJ2-7; D not resolved. CDR1 MNHNS and CDR2 SASEGT come from the germline V gene. The CDR3 runs to 14 residues. V lost 4 bases, J lost 0 bases, and 10 bases lay in between. The CDR3 DNA reads as TGTGCCAGCAGTGCCAGCCTTTCCTCCTACGAGCAGTACTTC. It yields the protein CASSASLSSYEQYF.

The chain carries TRBV28 and TRBJ1-1; D unresolved. The V end lost 3 bases, the J end lost 3 bases, and 8 bases lay between the germline ends. The CDR3 length is 13 residues. Per germline, CDR1 MDHEN and CDR2 SYDVKM. CDR3 nucleotides: TGTGCCAGCAGTTTGGGCCGGTACACTGAAGCTTTCTTT. Translating gives CASSLGRYTEAFF.

The chain employs TRBV7-9 and TRBJ1-6; possibly TRBD1 for D (5 bases). Looked up from germline, CDR1 is SEHNR and CDR2 is FQNEAQ (reference sequence). CDR3 length: 15 amino acids. V shed 1 base and J shed 6 bases, with 10 bases lying between them. The CDR3 DNA sequence: TGTGCCAGCAGCTTAGGGACACCTTTTAATTCACCCCTCCACTTT. Amino acids: CASSLGTPFNSPLHF.

This chain connects TRBV11-3 to TRBJ2-3, with TRBD2 as a possible D gene (6 bases). V gave up 4 bases and J gave up 0 bases, with 8 bases separating them. Germline V gene data show CDR1 as SGHNT and CDR2 as YENEEA. The CDR3 sequence is 14 residues long. The CDR3 here is CASSSGGSTDTQYF. In nucleotides, the CDR3 is TGTGCCAGCAGCTCCGGGGGAAGCACAGATACGCAGTATTTT.

The V call is TRBV28, the J call TRBJ2-7, with a possible D match to TRBD2 (5 bases). The CDR3 extends over 12 amino acids. The germline V gene encodes CDR1 MDHEN and CDR2 SYDVKM. Trimming pared 3 bases from V and 6 bases from J, leaving 9 bases between. CDR3 sequence (DNA): TGTGCCAGCAGTTTGGCGGGTCGCGAGCAGTACTTC. Translating gives CASSLAGREQYF.

V is TRBV5-1 and J is TRBJ2-1; no firm D call. V was pared by 4 bases and J by 0 bases, with 8 bases between. CDR1 and CDR2 from the germline V gene are SGHRS and YFSETQ. This CDR3 contains 14 residues. CDR3 protein: CASSPYSSYNEQFF. Here the CDR3 DNA reads TGCGCCAGCAGCCCATACAGCTCCTACAATGAGCAGTTCTTC.

The V call is TRBV27, the J call TRBJ2-2, with 10 positions matching TRBD2. V lost 3 bases, J lost 6 bases, and 10 bases stayed unmatched. The germline V gene has CDR1 MNHEY and CDR2 SMNVEV (reference sequence). There are 17 residues in the CDR3. CDR3 in DNA: TGTGCCAGCAGTTTCGGGCTAGCGGGAGTCGGGGCCGGGGAGCTGTTTTTT. Its translation is CASSFGLAGVGAGELFF.

This clone was recorded once. The rearrangement links TRBV5-1 to TRBJ2-1; tentatively, D is TRBD1 (6 bases). The CDR3 covers 15 residues. Germline CDR1 and CDR2: SGHRS and YFSETQ. V lost 4 bases and J lost 9, with 20 bases in between. The CDR3 here is CASSPGTRVVGEQFF. CDR3 in DNA: TGCGCCAGCAGCCCCGGGACAAGGGTGGTGGGTGAGCAGTTCTTC.

This clone has just a few counts. V gene TRBV18 combines with J gene TRBJ2-2, with a possible D match to TRBD1 (6 bases). V was trimmed by 3 bases and J by 0 bases, leaving 8 bases between them. CDR1 and CDR2 (germline): KGHSH, LQKENI. The CDR3 length is 15 residues. The CDR3 DNA follows: TGTGCCAGCTCACCCAGGGGCACGAACACCGGGGAGCTGTTTTTT. Its protein product is CASSPRGTNTGELFF.

The gene calls are TRBV19 and TRBJ1-5; D is uncertain. CDR1 is LNHDA, CDR2 SQIVND, per germline (reference sequence). The CDR3 has 13 amino acids. V was trimmed by 8 bases and J by 2 bases, leaving 10 bases between them. The CDR3 is CASRTMGNQPQHF. The CDR3 nucleotides are TGTGCCAGTCGGACGATGGGCAATCAGCCCCAGCATTTT.

The rearrangement uses TRBV18 and TRBJ2-5; a weak D match, TRBD2 (7 bases). The V gene lost 2 bases and the J gene lost 4 bases, with 14 bases spanning the gap. The germline CDR1 and CDR2 sequences are KGHSH and LQKENI. There are 15 residues in the CDR3. CDR3 loop: CASSPSGGGGETQYF. The DNA for the CDR3 is TGTGCCAGCTCACCATCGGGGGGCGGAGGAGAGACCCAGTACTTC.

This clone occurred once. V gene TRBV6-1 combines with J gene TRBJ1-2, with a tentative D call TRBD1 (5 bases). Trimming removed 4 bases from V and 4 bases from J, with 13 bases in between. There are 14 residues in the CDR3. The germline V gene encodes CDR1 MNHNS and CDR2 SASEGT. The CDR3 here is CASSVDDSVYGYTF. The CDR3 DNA reads TGTGCCAGCAGTGTTGATGACAGCGTCTATGGCTACACCTTC.

This chain links TRBV30 with TRBJ1-2; a possible D gene is TRBD1 (5 bases). The CDR3 has 12 residues. Germline-derived CDR1 and CDR2 are GTSNPN and SVGIG (reference sequence). Trimming took off 3 bases at V and 8 bases at J, with 13 bases between the two ends. CDR3 sequence: CAWRGLWGGYTF. The CDR3 bases are TGTGCCTGGAGGGGGCTATGGGGGGGCTACACCTTC.

The chain employs TRBV6-4 and TRBJ1-2; 7 bases agree with TRBD1. The CDR3 totals 13 residues. Trimming at V came to 3 bases and at J to 9 bases, leaving 7 bases not matched to a gene. Germline-derived CDR1 and CDR2 are MRHNA and SNTAGT. The CDR3 DNA sequence: TGTGCCAGCAGTGAACTACCGGGACAGCGCTACACCTTC. This encodes CASSELPGQRYTF.

The V and J genes are TRBV28 and TRBJ2-7; tentatively, D is TRBD2 (6 bases). Trimming shortened V by 1 base and J by 0 bases, and 19 bases separated the two germline ends. The CDR3 extends over 18 amino acids. CDR1 is MDHEN and CDR2 is SYDVKM in the germline V gene. As DNA, the CDR3 is TGTGCCAGCAGTTTATTCCGCGGGGCAGGCCTTTCCTCCTACGAGCAGTACTTC. Translating it yields CASSLFRGAGLSSYEQYF. Full variable domain (missing parts from reference TRBV28 and TRBJ2-7): DVKVTQSSRYLVKRTGEKVFLECVQDMDHENMFWYRQDPGLGLRLIYFSYDVKMKEKGDIPEGYSVSREKKERFSLILESASTNQTSMYLCASSLFRGAGLSSYEQYFGPGTRLTVT.

The V gene is TRBV9, the J gene TRBJ1-3; D uncertain. V lost 4 bases to trimming and J lost 6 bases, with 14 bases between them. CDR1 is SGDLS, CDR2 YYNGEE, per germline. CDR3 length: 14 amino acids. This CDR3 reads CASSPQNRLNTIYF. CDR3 sequence (DNA): TGTGCCAGCAGCCCGCAGAATAGATTAAACACCATATATTTT. Filled out from reference TRBV9 and TRBJ1-3, the complete variable domain reads DSGVTQTPKHLITATGQRVTLRCSPRSGDLSVYWYQQSLDQGLQFLIQYYNGEERAKGNILERFSAQQFPDLHSELNLSSLELGDSALYFCASSPQNRLNTIYFGEGSWLTVV.

V gene TRBV27 combines with J gene TRBJ1-1; TRBD1 is a possible D gene (6 bases). This CDR3 has 14 amino acids. Germline V CDR1 and CDR2: MNHEY, SMNVEV (reference sequence). V was trimmed by 6 bases and J by 8 bases, leaving 19 bases between them. CDR3 sequence: CASRNPGARAEAFF. The CDR3 nucleotides are TGTGCCAGCAGAAACCCGGGGGCCAGGGCAGAAGCTTTCTTT.